Each of the 12 T cell receptor beta chains below was sequenced from the same sample in a study of blood T cell repertoires in COVID-19 (dated by TCRdb to about 2020). The method was the immunoSEQ multiplex PCR assay. TCRdb carries this immuneACCESS record with in-frame sequences only. Its versions omit some clonotypes, under half of them owing to an unresolved V gene in the studies checked, with the rest unexplained. The table for this sample lists under 30,000 clones; 75% to 85% of them were counted only once. The ten biggest clones cover around 25% of the sample. Sequenced sample: peripheral blood. The receptors were sampled from a human donor in a cohort sampled during active COVID-19.

This rearrangement joins TRBV7-2 to TRBJ1-4, with TRBD1 as a possible D gene (5 bases). The CDR3 covers 14 residues. Looked up from germline, CDR1 is SGHTA and CDR2 is FQGNSA. Trimming cost V 2 bases and J 8 bases, with 12 bases left between them. The chain's CDR3 is CASSLTQEGEKLFF. CDR3 DNA: TGTGCCAGCAGCTTAACGCAGGAGGGGGAAAAACTGTTTTTT.

This chain connects TRBV29-1 to TRBJ2-1; 7 positions match TRBD1. V shed 8 bases, J shed 3 bases, and the junction held 10 bases outside the gene matches. This CDR3 region has 14 residues. The germline V gene has CDR1 SQVTM and CDR2 ANQGSEA. This CDR3 reads CSSEGTADYNEQFF. CDR3 in DNA: TGCAGCTCCGAGGGGACAGCTGACTACAATGAGCAGTTCTTC.

The chain recombines TRBV6-2 or TRBV6-3 with TRBJ2-5; D is uncertain. CDR1 and CDR2 (germline): MNHEY, SVGEGT. The V and J ends lost 2 bases and 4 bases respectively, with 8 bases between them. The CDR3 totals 13 residues. The CDR3 reads CASSYQDGETQYF. CDR3 sequence (DNA): TGTGCCAGCAGTTACCAGGATGGAGAGACCCAGTACTTC.

The rearrangement joins TRBV4-3 to TRBJ2-2, with D tentatively TRBD2 (6 bases). The CDR3 is made up of 18 amino acids. With 0 bases removed from V and 4 bases from J, the gap between germline ends came to 18 bases. The germline V gene encodes CDR1 LGHNA and CDR2 YSLEER. The CDR3 protein is CASSQDHGGRIRTGELFF. In DNA form, the CDR3 reads TGCGCCAGCAGCCAAGATCACGGGGGAAGGATCCGCACCGGGGAGCTGTTTTTT.

The chain links TRBV4-1 to TRBJ1-5; possibly TRBD1 for D (6 bases). Trimming took off 8 bases at V and 2 bases at J, with 10 bases between the two ends. The CDR3 has 13 amino acids. Germline V gene sequence: CDR1 MGHRA, CDR2 YSYEKL. The chain's CDR3 is CASGGAGNQPQHF. In DNA form, the CDR3 reads TGCGCCAGCGGGGGCGCAGGCAATCAGCCCCAGCATTTT.

This clone has just one count. The gene calls are TRBV12-1 and TRBJ1-1; the table names TRBD1, a call not compared with the DNA. TRBV12-1 has pseudogene status. The CDR3 has 18 amino acids. This chain's CDR3 is CARKDWTGTGMSITEAFF. The DNA of the CDR3 is TGTGCCAGAAAGGACTGGACCGGGACAGGGATGAGTATCACTGAAGCTTTCTTT.

The V and J genes are TRBV10-3 and TRBJ1-1; D is unresolved. The CDR3 loop spans 14 amino acids. Germline CDR1 and CDR2: ENHRY and SYGVKD. The ends were cut back, 7 bases at V and 0 bases at J, with 12 bases in the middle. CDR3 region: CAINDDTMNTEAFF. As DNA, the CDR3 is TGTGCCATCAATGATGACACAATGAACACTGAAGCTTTCTTT.

V gene TRBV2 combines with J gene TRBJ1-3; 7 nucleotides match TRBD1. Germline loops: CDR1 SNHLY, CDR2 FYNNEI. Trimming removed 1 base from V and 0 bases from J; junction bases left unmatched: 9. CDR3 length: 18 amino acids. CDR3 DNA sequence: TGTGCCAGCAGTGAAGTAGCGACAGGGCACATCTCTGGAAACACCATATATTTT. This gives the protein CASSEVATGHISGNTIYF.

The genes are TRBV5-6 and TRBJ1-6; 7 positions match TRBD1. V shed 4 bases, J shed 7 bases, and the junction held 8 bases outside the gene matches. This CDR3 has 15 residues. Germline V gene sequence: CDR1 SGHDT, CDR2 YYEEEE. CDR3 sequence reads: CASSTADRRNSPLHF. CDR3 DNA: TGTGCCAGCAGCACGGCGGACAGGCGAAATTCACCCCTCCACTTT.

This chain connects TRBV6-2 or TRBV6-3 to TRBJ2-7; TRBD2 matches 8 bases. The germline CDR1 and CDR2 sequences are MNHEY and SVGEGT. This CDR3 has 14 residues. The trim removed 6 bases at V and 6 bases at J, leaving 10 bases unmatched. The CDR3 DNA reads TGTGCCAGCAGCACCGGGACTAGAAGCGCCGAGCAGTACTTC. Translating gives CASSTGTRSAEQYF.

Here the CDR3 DNA reads TGTGCCAGCAGTGTTGGGGGAGGGCTCTACAATGAGCAGTTCTTC. It is translated as CASSVGGGLYNEQFF. This chain uses TRBV25-1 with TRBJ2-1, with 7 nucleotides matching TRBD2. Germline loops: CDR1 MGHDK, CDR2 SYGVNS. Trimming removed 4 bases from V and 3 bases from J; junction bases left unmatched: 6. This CDR3 spans 15 amino acids.

This clone was found a few times. The rearrangement links TRBV28 to TRBJ2-1, with D possibly matching TRBD2 (5 bases). CDR3 length equals 10 residues. The germline CDR1 and CDR2 sequences are MDHEN and SYDVKM. V was pared by 8 bases and J by 7 bases, with 6 bases between. This CDR3 is CASGRNEQFF. Written as DNA, the CDR3 is TGTGCCAGCGGGAGAAATGAGCAGTTCTTC.